This TCR beta chain was captured in a study of early T cells in non-severe SARS-CoV-2 infection. This CDR3 has 17 residues. J gave up 5 bases and V 0 bases, and 12 bases lay outside the gene matches. CDR1 is SGHVS, CDR2 FQNEAQ, per germline. TCRdb ran MiXCR on the 5' RACE reads and lists one entry per CDR3 protein. The sample lists tens of thousands of distinct CDR3 sequences; 20% to 25% were seen once. The source of this sequence is an adult who was a healthcare worker with PCR-confirmed SARS-CoV-2 infection or an uninfected control (not recorded which). V and J are TRBV7-8 and TRBJ1-2; 7 positions match TRBD1. The material sequenced was whole blood, taken at baseline. The CDR3 spells CASSLARTGAPFYGYTF. In nucleotides, the CDR3 is TGTGCCAGCAGCTTAGCTAGAACAGGGGCCCCCTTTTATGGCTACACCTTC.